This T cell receptor beta chain was captured by sequencing in a study of breast tumors, draining lymph nodes, adjacent tissues. Study results and limitations: Luminal-like breast cancer showed significantly higher tumor–nontumor repertoire similarity than basal-like. Findings are consistent with lymph node origin and intratumoral expansion of most tumor T cells. Tumor repertoires ranked between lymph nodes and nontumor tissue in diversity, with V and J gene preferences.

Samples came from axillary lymph nodes draining the breast cancer. TCRdb processed the multiplex PCR reads anew with MiXCR; each CDR3 protein has one entry. The profile shows over 250,000 distinct CDR3 sequences, more than 30% of them singletons. CDR3 length equals 16 residues. Trimming took off 1 base at V and 2 bases at J, with 14 bases between the two ends. Germline loops: CDR1 LNHDA, CDR2 SQIVND (reference sequence). A note on this clonotype: Its specificity is unknown.

Sequences were obtained from axillary lymph node tissue. The genes are TRBV19 and TRBJ2-5; perhaps TRBD2 as D (6 bases). The source is a female donor with breast cancer. Some clones in this sample may be carry-over from other donors' samples. Here the CDR3 DNA reads TGTGCCAGTAGTATAGCGGGGACTTCGTATCAAGAGACCCAGTACTTC. As protein: CASSIAGTSYQETQYF.